Sequencing of this T cell receptor beta chain was carried out in a study of chemoradiotherapy in HPV16-positive cancers (dated 2022 in TCRdb). With respect to the entire study: Candidate HPV-specific T-cell clones and common TCR motifs were defined by functional T-cell assays performed on cells from a couple of HPV16-positive patients. The candidate HPV-specific TCRs and motifs were then tracked in TCR repertoires from over 80 patients with HPV-related cancers. The study asked whether T-cell immunity to the HPV oncoproteins E6 and E7 changes during chemoradiotherapy and whether this immunity affects survival.

What the research found in general, with its limitations: Expansion of candidate HPV-specific clones and E7-related TCR motifs was observed in the tumor microenvironment during treatment, whereas no such expansion was observed for non-HPV-specific T cells. Among HPV16-positive patients, expansion of HPV-responsive T cells during chemoradiotherapy was associated with better recurrence-free survival. The functional definition of HPV-specific T cells was derived from only a couple of HPV16-positive patients, and the survival association was reported for HPV16-positive patients.

The library was obtained by the immunoSEQ multiplex PCR assay. TCRdb limited this immuneACCESS table to in-frame rearrangements with V and J called. A share of clones is missing; checked studies link under half to unresolved V genes, and the rest is unexplained. Within this sample are 20,000 to 25,000 clones, with approximately 93% of them counted one time only. The top ten clones comprise roughly 2.5% of the sample. The germline ends are 8 bases apart after V is trimmed by 2 bases and J by 3 bases. CDR1 MDHEN and CDR2 SYDVKM were looked up in the germline V gene. The CDR3 covers 14 residues, taking in both the cysteine and the phenylalanine. Only CDR3 DNA remains: 42 bases, in frame from the first base. Note on this clone: Its target antigen remains unknown. No much larger clone is present one base from it, and per-base qualities are unavailable.

Because repertoires were sampled repeatedly during chemoradiotherapy, clonal expansion in the tumor microenvironment could be followed. This sample was obtained from a patient who underwent chemoradiotherapy. The receptor comes from a human donor with HPV-associated anogenital cancer. The sequence is built from TRBV28 and TRBJ1-5; the D gene cannot be resolved reliably. CDR3 loop: CASSLVQNNQPQHF. The DNA is TGTGCCAGCAGTTTAGTACAGAACAATCAGCCCCAGCATTTT.